Each of the 30 T cell receptor beta chains below was sequenced from the same sample in a study of T cell responses to AZD1222 COVID-19 vaccine. Clones were sequenced by immunoSEQ multiplex PCR, and TCRdb holds only the in-frame ones, with some missing. The table lists around 100,000 clones, around 87% of them singletons, with around 3.8% in the top ten. Specimen: peripheral blood, collected on day 0 of MenACWY control vaccination. The receptors shown here come from an adult in good health.

The chain links TRBV28 to TRBJ2-1; possibly TRBD2 for D (5 bases). Trimming removed 5 bases at V and 4 bases at J, with 12 bases between. The CDR3 has 14 residues. Germline-derived CDR1 and CDR2 are MDHEN and SYDVKM. The CDR3 here is CASSRPGSYNEQFF. The CDR3 DNA reads as TGTGCCAGCAGTCGACCGGGATCATACAATGAGCAGTTCTTC.

The chain recombines TRBV13 with TRBJ2-1; D not certain. The V end lost 0 bases, the J end lost 6 bases, and 15 bases lay between the germline ends. Germline CDR1 and CDR2: PRHDT and FYEKMQ (reference sequence). This CDR3 has 16 amino acids. The DNA of the CDR3 is TGTGCCAGCAGCTTAGGAGCTCCTTATACCGGCAATGAGCAGTTCTTC. This gives the protein CASSLGAPYTGNEQFF.

The chain has TRBV9 and TRBJ1-5; D is undetermined. This CDR3 has 15 residues. The germline V gene has CDR1 SGDLS and CDR2 YYNGEE. The ends were cut back, 3 bases at V and 7 bases at J, with 17 bases in the middle. This CDR3 is CASSASFLRGQPQHF. CDR3 in DNA: TGTGCCAGCAGCGCGTCCTTCCTTCGTGGGCAGCCCCAGCATTTT.

This chain connects TRBV5-1 to TRBJ2-5, with 8 bases aligning to TRBD2. Trimming removed 4 bases from V and 1 base from J; junction bases left unmatched: 3. Per germline, CDR1 SGHRS and CDR2 YFSETQ. The length of the CDR3 is 14 residues. CDR3 in DNA: TGCGCCAGCAGCCTCAGCGGGGGCCAAGAGACCCAGTACTTC. This gives the protein CASSLSGGQETQYF.

In this sample, this clone turned up a few times. CDR3 DNA: TGTGCCAGTACCTCCTCGGCAGGGAGGGAGCAGTACTTC. It is translated as CASTSSAGREQYF. The J gene is TRBJ2-7, the V gene TRBV19; possible D gene TRBD2, 6 bases. Deletions cut 7 bases from V and 7 bases from J, with 17 bases between. CDR3 length equals 13 residues. The germline gives CDR1 LNHDA, CDR2 SQIVND (reference sequence).

The rearrangement uses TRBV9 and TRBJ1-1, with D uncertain. Trimming took 5 bases from V and 6 from J, leaving 11 bases between them. This CDR3 comprises 12 residues. Germline-derived CDR1 and CDR2 are SGDLS and YYNGEE. CDR3 protein: CASRSKWAEAFF. CDR3 in DNA: TGTGCCAGCAGAAGCAAGTGGGCTGAAGCTTTCTTT.

This clone is a singleton in its sample. This CDR3 reads CASSLDRGGNQPQHF. For the CDR3, the DNA is TGTGCCAGCAGCCTCGATCGGGGGGGCAATCAGCCCCAGCATTTT. The rearrangement uses TRBV11-2 and TRBJ1-5; D may be TRBD1 (5 bases). CDR1 is SGHAT, CDR2 FQNNGV, per germline. The length of the CDR3 is 15 residues. Trimming removed 5 bases at V and 2 bases at J, with 13 bases between.

V and J are TRBV28 and TRBJ1-3; D perhaps matches TRBD1 (6 bases). Looked up from germline, CDR1 is MDHEN and CDR2 is SYDVKM. V gave up 10 bases and J gave up 4 bases, with 20 bases separating them. CDR3 length: 15 amino acids. The CDR3 here is CATNPWQGKGNTIYF. CDR3 DNA: TGTGCCACCAACCCGTGGCAGGGGAAGGGAAACACCATATATTTT.

The rearrangement uses TRBV5-1 and TRBJ1-3, with D possibly matching TRBD1 (5 bases). Trimming left V 0 bases short and J 7 bases short, with 20 bases between. CDR3 length equals 17 residues. Germline values: CDR1 SGHRS, CDR2 YFSETQ. The CDR3 region has the DNA TGCGCCAGCAGCTTGGAACGAAATCAGGGTCTAGGGAACACCATATATTTT. Protein product: CASSLERNQGLGNTIYF.

The genes are TRBV7-2 and TRBJ2-7; the D is unclear. CDR1 and CDR2 (germline): SGHTA, FQGNSA. This CDR3 region has 11 residues. V lost 6 bases and J 3 bases, leaving 6 bases between the germline ends. The CDR3 DNA reads as TGTGCCAGCAGTGGGCTCTACGAGCAGTACTTC. It translates to CASSGLYEQYF.

The chain carries TRBV9 and TRBJ2-5, with D maybe TRBD1 (5 bases). The CDR3 extends over 14 amino acids. The germline gives CDR1 SGDLS, CDR2 YYNGEE. Trimming stripped 0 bases from V and 5 bases from J, with 11 bases between. CDR3 residues: CASSVGAGHETQYF. The CDR3 DNA reads TGTGCCAGCAGCGTAGGGGCAGGGCACGAGACCCAGTACTTC.

The chain is built from TRBV7-9 and TRBJ2-5; perhaps TRBD1 as D (6 bases). Germline CDR1 SEHNR, CDR2 FQNEAQ (reference sequence). CDR3 length: 14 amino acids. Between the trimmed V and J ends, which lost 5 bases and 3 bases, there was a span of 13 bases. The CDR3 loop reads CASSPQGREETQYF. The CDR3 DNA follows: TGTGCCAGCAGCCCACAGGGAAGGGAAGAGACCCAGTACTTC.

The chain employs TRBV28 and TRBJ1-4, with 7 bases lining up with TRBD1. Losses at the gene ends were 7 bases for V and 7 bases for J; bases not matched to a gene: 9. The CDR3 runs 14 residues. CDR1 is MDHEN, CDR2 SYDVKM, per germline. The CDR3 DNA sequence: TGTGCCAGCAATTCGAGGGGGCGCGTTGAAAAACTGTTTTTT. Amino acids: CASNSRGRVEKLFF. Together with reference TRBV28 and TRBJ1-4, the CDR3 gives the full variable domain: DVKVTQSSRYLVKRTGEKVFLECVQDMDHENMFWYRQDPGLGLRLIYFSYDVKMKEKGDIPEGYSVSREKKERFSLILESASTNQTSMYLCASNSRGRVEKLFFGSGTQLSVL.

The chain recombines TRBV5-1 with TRBJ2-3; tentatively, D is TRBD1 (5 bases). V shed 3 bases and J shed 5 bases, with 16 bases lying between them. Germline CDR1 and CDR2: SGHRS and YFSETQ. The CDR3 sequence is 15 residues long. The CDR3 DNA is TGCGCCAGCAGCTCCACTGGGGCCCAGCAAGATACGCAGTATTTT. Its translation: CASSSTGAQQDTQYF.

The rearrangement links TRBV5-5 to TRBJ2-7, with D possibly TRBD2 on 5 matching bases. Germline CDR1 SGHKS, CDR2 YYEKEE (reference sequence). Trimming pared 6 bases from V and 0 bases from J, leaving 16 bases between. The CDR3 is 15 residues long. The CDR3 DNA is TGTGCCAGCACCTCCGGGGTGGCAGCCTCCTACGAGCAGTACTTC. Protein sequence: CASTSGVAASYEQYF.

J is TRBJ1-1 and V is TRBV14; maybe TRBD1 (6 bases). This CDR3 spans 16 amino acids. Germline V gene lookup returns CDR1 SGHDN and CDR2 FVKESK. V was pared by 1 base and J by 1 base, with 13 bases between. The CDR3, as DNA: TGTGCCAGCAGCCAAGGGGGACGGGGGCCGAACACTGAAGCTTTCTTT. Translation gives CASSQGGRGPNTEAFF.

J is TRBJ2-2 and V is TRBV6-4; 9 bases fit TRBD1. Germline-derived CDR1 and CDR2 are MRHNA and SNTAGT. V shed 6 bases and J 7 bases; nucleotides not matched to a gene: 9. The length of the CDR3 is 15 residues. The CDR3 loop reads CASRFRTGEYGELFF. In DNA form, the CDR3 reads TGTGCCAGCAGGTTCAGGACAGGGGAATACGGGGAGCTGTTTTTT.

CDR3 nucleotides: TGTGCCAGCAGCTTAGCAGGGATGGGCGAAGCTTTCTTT. As protein: CASSLAGMGEAFF. The V and J genes are TRBV11-2 and TRBJ1-1; possible D gene TRBD1, 5 bases. Trimming took off 1 base at V and 8 bases at J, with 11 bases between the two ends. The length of the CDR3 is 13 residues. CDR1 is SGHAT, CDR2 FQNNGV, per germline.

The V gene is TRBV9, the J gene TRBJ1-2; D possibly corresponds to TRBD1 (5 bases). Between the trimmed V and J ends, which lost 7 bases and 8 bases, there was a span of 18 bases. Per germline, CDR1 SGDLS and CDR2 YYNGEE. This CDR3 is built from 13 residues. The CDR3 DNA reads TGTGCCAGCGAGGGGCCGAAATCGAGAGGCTACACCTTC. Its protein is CASEGPKSRGYTF.

The rearrangement links TRBV6-1 to TRBJ1-2, with a weak D call TRBD1 (6 bases). The CDR3 has 15 amino acids. In germline, CDR1 is MNHNS, CDR2 SASEGT. The ends were cut back, 1 base at V and 4 bases at J, with 13 bases in the middle. In DNA, the CDR3 is TGTGCCAGCAGTGAAGATTGGACAGCAGTCTATGGCTACACCTTC. Residues: CASSEDWTAVYGYTF.

The rearrangement joins TRBV30 to TRBJ1-4; the D gene is possibly TRBD1 (6 bases). V dropped 5 bases and J dropped 3 bases, with 16 bases sitting between them. This CDR3 spans 15 amino acids. Germline lookup yields CDR1 GTSNPN and CDR2 SVGIG (reference sequence). This CDR3 is CAWAHGGASNEKLFF. The CDR3 nucleotides read TGTGCCTGGGCCCACGGGGGGGCCTCTAATGAAAAACTGTTTTTT.

The V and J genes are TRBV9 and TRBJ1-2, with D uncertain. Per germline, CDR1 SGDLS and CDR2 YYNGEE. The CDR3 extends over 13 amino acids. V shed 0 bases and J shed 3 bases, with 6 bases lying between them. The CDR3 coding sequence is TGTGCCAGCAGCGTAGGCACAGACTATGGCTACACCTTC. It yields the protein CASSVGTDYGYTF.

This clone has only a few counts. The gene calls are TRBV11-1 and TRBJ1-2; no clear D. CDR1 and CDR2 from the germline V gene are SGHAT and FQDESV (reference sequence). V lost 2 bases and J lost 3, with 13 bases in between. This CDR3 is 15 amino acids long. The CDR3 DNA reads as TGTGCCAGCAGCTTAATCGGGTCAGACCACTATGGCTACACCTTC. Protein sequence: CASSLIGSDHYGYTF.

This chain links TRBV25-1 with TRBJ2-7; 11 nucleotides match TRBD2. The CDR3 loop spans 15 amino acids. Per the germline V gene, CDR1 is MGHDK and CDR2 is SYGVNS. The V gene end was trimmed by 2 bases and the J gene end by 9 bases; junction bases not matched to a gene: 9. CDR3: CASSELAGGPDAQYF. The CDR3 region has the DNA TGTGCCAGCAGTGAACTAGCGGGGGGCCCCGACGCGCAGTACTTC.

In this sample, this clone turned up once. V usage is TRBV28 and J usage is TRBJ1-3; D is ambiguous. Trimming took off 2 bases at V and 0 bases at J, with 17 bases between the two ends. The CDR3 contains 18 residues. Looked up from germline, CDR1 is MDHEN and CDR2 is SYDVKM. The CDR3 sequence is CASSLISPGPASGNTIYF. DNA for the CDR3: TGTGCCAGCAGTTTAATCTCACCAGGACCTGCCTCTGGAAACACCATATATTTT.

The V gene is TRBV29-1, the J gene TRBJ1-4; tentative D call: TRBD1 (5 bases). The CDR3 runs 13 residues. The V gene lost 6 bases and the J gene lost 0 bases, with 8 bases spanning the gap. CDR1 is SQVTM, CDR2 ANQGSEA, per germline. Here the CDR3 reads CSVGAATNEKLFF. The CDR3 bases are TGCAGCGTCGGGGCCGCAACTAATGAAAAACTGTTTTTT.

The chain employs TRBV7-8 and TRBJ2-5; no clear D. CDR3 size: 13 residues. V gave up 6 bases and J gave up 3 bases, with 11 bases separating them. Per germline, CDR1 SGHVS and CDR2 FQNEAQ. The CDR3 sequence is CASSKIPEETQYF. The CDR3 coding sequence is TGTGCCAGCAGTAAAATACCCGAAGAGACCCAGTACTTC.

The genes are TRBV7-9 and TRBJ1-2; D is perhaps TRBD1 (6 bases). V lost 1 base, J lost 2 bases, and 11 bases lay in between. The CDR3 totals 15 residues. The germline V gene encodes CDR1 SEHNR and CDR2 FQNEAQ (reference sequence). CDR3 sequence (DNA): TGTGCCAGCAGCTTAGAGTTAACAGGGAACTATGGCTACACCTTC. This gives the protein CASSLELTGNYGYTF.

The rearrangement uses TRBV11-2 and TRBJ1-5; unclear D gene. Deletions cut 1 base from V and 3 bases from J, with 10 bases between. Germline CDR1 SGHAT, CDR2 FQNNGV. The CDR3 totals 15 residues. Here the CDR3 DNA reads TGTGCCAGCAGCTTAGCGGGAGACCTCAATCAGCCCCAGCATTTT. This codes for CASSLAGDLNQPQHF.

The chain uses TRBV7-2 and TRBJ1-2, with TRBD1 matching over 10 bases. J lost 4 bases, V lost 1 base, and 9 bases had no gene match. Germline values: CDR1 SGHTA, CDR2 FQGNSA. The CDR3 is 17 residues long. CDR3 protein: CASSLEGLGTGVYGYTF. CDR3 DNA sequence: TGTGCCAGCAGCTTAGAGGGATTAGGGACAGGGGTCTATGGCTACACCTTC.